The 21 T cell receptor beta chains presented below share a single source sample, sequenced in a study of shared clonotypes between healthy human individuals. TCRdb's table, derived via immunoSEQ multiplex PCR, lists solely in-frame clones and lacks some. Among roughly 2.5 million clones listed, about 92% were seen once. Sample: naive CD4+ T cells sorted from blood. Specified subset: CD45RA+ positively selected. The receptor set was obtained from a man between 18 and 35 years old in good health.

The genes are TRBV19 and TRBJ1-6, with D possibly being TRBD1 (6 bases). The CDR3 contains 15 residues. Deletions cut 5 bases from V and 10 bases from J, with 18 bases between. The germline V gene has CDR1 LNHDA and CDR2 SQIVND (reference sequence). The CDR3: CASSDRQAIGSPLHF. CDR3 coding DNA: TGTGCCAGTAGTGACCGACAGGCCATAGGGTCACCCCTCCACTTT.

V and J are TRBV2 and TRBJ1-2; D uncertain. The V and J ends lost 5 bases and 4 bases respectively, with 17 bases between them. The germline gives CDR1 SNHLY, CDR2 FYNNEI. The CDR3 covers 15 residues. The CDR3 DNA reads TGTGCCAGCAGTCTAACCTCCGGTTTACTCTATGGCTACACCTTC. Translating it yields CASSLTSGLLYGYTF.

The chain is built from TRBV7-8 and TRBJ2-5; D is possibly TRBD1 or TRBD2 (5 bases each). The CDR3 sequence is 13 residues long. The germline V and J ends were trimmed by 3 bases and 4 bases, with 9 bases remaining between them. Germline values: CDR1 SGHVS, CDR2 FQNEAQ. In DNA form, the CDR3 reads TGTGCCAGCAGCTTCGGGACCCTAGAGACCCAGTACTTC. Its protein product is CASSFGTLETQYF.

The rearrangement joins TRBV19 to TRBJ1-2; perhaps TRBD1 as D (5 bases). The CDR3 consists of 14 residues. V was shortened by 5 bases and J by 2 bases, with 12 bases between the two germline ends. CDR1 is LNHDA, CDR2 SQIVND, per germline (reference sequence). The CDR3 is CASSSTELNYGYTF. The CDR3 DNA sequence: TGTGCCAGTAGTTCGACAGAATTAAACTATGGCTACACCTTC.

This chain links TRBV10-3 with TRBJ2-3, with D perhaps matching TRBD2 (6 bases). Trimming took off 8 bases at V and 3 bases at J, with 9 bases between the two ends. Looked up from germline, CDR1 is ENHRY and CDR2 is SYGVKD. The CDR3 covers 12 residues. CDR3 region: CAIGRETDTQYF. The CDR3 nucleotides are TGTGCCATCGGTCGGGAGACAGATACGCAGTATTTT.

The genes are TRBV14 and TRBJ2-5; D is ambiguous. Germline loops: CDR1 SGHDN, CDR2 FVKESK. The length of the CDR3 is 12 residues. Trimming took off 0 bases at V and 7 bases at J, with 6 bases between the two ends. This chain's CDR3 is CASSQDRRTQYF. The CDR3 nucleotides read TGTGCCAGCAGCCAAGATAGGCGGACCCAGTACTTC.

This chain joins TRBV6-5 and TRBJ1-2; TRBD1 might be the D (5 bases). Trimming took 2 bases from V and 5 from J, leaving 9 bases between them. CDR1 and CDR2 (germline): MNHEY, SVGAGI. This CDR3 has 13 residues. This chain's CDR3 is CASSYGAPYGYTF. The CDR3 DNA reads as TGTGCCAGCAGTTACGGGGCGCCTTATGGCTACACCTTC.

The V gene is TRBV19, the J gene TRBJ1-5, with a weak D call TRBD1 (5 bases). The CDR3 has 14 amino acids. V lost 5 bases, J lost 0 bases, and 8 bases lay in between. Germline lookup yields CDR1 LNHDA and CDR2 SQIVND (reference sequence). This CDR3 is CASSQTDSNQPQHF. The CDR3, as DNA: TGTGCCAGTAGTCAGACAGATAGCAATCAGCCCCAGCATTTT.

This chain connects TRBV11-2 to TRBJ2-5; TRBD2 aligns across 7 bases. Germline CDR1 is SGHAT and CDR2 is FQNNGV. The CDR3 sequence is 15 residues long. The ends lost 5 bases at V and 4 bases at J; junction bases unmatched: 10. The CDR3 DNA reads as TGTGCCAGCAGCGGGAGCGGGGAACCCGGAGAGACCCAGTACTTC. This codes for CASSGSGEPGETQYF.

For the CDR3, the DNA is TGTGCCAGCAGCTTAGATGGGGGGCCCCAAAATGAGCAGTTCTTC. Encoded protein: CASSLDGGPQNEQFF. J is TRBJ2-1 and V is TRBV7-2; tentatively, D is TRBD1 or TRBD2 (6 bases each). The CDR3 length is 15 residues. V was trimmed by 1 base and J by 7 bases, leaving 14 bases between them. From germline, CDR1 is SGHTA and CDR2 FQGNSA.

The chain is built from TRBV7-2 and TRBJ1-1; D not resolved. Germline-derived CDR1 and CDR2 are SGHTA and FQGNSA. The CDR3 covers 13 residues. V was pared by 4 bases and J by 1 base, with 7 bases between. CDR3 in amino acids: CASSSVGNTEAFF. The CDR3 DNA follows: TGTGCCAGCAGCTCGGTGGGGAACACTGAAGCTTTCTTT.

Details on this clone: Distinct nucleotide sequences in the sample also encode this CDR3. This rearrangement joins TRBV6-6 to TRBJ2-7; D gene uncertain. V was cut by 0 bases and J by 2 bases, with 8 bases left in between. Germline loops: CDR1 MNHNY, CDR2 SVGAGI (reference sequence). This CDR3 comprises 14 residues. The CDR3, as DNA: TGTGCCAGCAGTTACTCGGGCGGTCCCTACGAGCAGTACTTC. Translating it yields CASSYSGGPYEQYF.

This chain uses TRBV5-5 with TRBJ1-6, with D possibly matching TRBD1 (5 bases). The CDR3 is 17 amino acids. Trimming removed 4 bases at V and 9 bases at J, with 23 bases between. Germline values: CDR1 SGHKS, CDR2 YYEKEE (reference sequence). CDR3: CASSTEIPGRAGSPLHF. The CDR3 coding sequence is TGTGCCAGCAGCACGGAGATTCCGGGACGTGCAGGTTCACCCCTCCACTTT. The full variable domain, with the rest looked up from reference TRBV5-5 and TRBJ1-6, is DAGVTQSPTHLIKTRGQQVTLRCSPISGHKSVSWYQQVLGQGPQFIFQYYEKEERGRGNFPDRFSARQFPNYSSELNVNALLLGDSALYLCASSTEIPGRAGSPLHFGNGTRLTVT.

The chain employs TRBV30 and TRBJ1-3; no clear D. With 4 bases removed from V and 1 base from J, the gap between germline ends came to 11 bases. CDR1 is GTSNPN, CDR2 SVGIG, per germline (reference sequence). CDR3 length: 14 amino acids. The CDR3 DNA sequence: TGTGCCTGGACCCAGAGCATGTCTGGAAACACCATATATTTT. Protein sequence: CAWTQSMSGNTIYF.

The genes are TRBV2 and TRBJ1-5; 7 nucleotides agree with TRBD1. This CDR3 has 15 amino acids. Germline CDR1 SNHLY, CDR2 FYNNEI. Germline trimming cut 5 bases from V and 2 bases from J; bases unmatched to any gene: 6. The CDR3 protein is CASSQQGIGNQPQHF. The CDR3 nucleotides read TGTGCCAGCAGTCAACAGGGGATTGGCAATCAGCCCCAGCATTTT.

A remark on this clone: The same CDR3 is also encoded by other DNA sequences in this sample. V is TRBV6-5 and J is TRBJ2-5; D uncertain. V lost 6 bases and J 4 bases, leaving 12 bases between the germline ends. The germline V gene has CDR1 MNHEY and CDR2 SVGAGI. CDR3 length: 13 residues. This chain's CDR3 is CASSQILGETQYF. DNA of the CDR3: TGTGCCAGCAGCCAGATACTTGGAGAGACCCAGTACTTC.

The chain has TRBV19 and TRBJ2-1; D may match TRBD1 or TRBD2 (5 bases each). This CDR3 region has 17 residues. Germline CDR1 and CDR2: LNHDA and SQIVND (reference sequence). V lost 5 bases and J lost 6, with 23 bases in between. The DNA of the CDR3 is TGTGCCAGTAGTCCCCCTCTATGGCGCGCCGGGGCCAATGAGCAGTTCTTC. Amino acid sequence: CASSPPLWRAGANEQFF.

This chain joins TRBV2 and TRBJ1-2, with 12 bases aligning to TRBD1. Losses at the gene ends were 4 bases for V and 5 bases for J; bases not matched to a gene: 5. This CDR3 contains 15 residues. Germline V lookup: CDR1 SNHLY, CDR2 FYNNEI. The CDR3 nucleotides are TGTGCCAGCAGTGCAGGGACAGGGGGCATATATGGCTACACCTTC. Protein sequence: CASSAGTGGIYGYTF.

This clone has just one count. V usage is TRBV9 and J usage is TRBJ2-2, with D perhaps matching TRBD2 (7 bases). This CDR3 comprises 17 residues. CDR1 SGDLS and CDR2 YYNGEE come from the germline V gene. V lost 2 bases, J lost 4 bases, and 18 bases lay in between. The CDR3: CASSVAQGGRFTGELFF. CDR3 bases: TGTGCCAGCAGCGTCGCACAGGGCGGGAGATTCACCGGGGAGCTGTTTTTT.

CDR3 residues: CASLLWASINYGYTF. The CDR3 DNA is TGTGCCAGCCTATTATGGGCCTCGATCAATTATGGCTACACCTTC. The V gene is TRBV6-6, the J gene TRBJ1-2; D unresolved. The CDR3 is made up of 15 amino acids. V was shortened by 8 bases and J by 5 bases, with 21 bases between the two germline ends. Germline V lookup: CDR1 MNHNY, CDR2 SVGAGI (reference sequence).

CDR3 sequence: CASSLDPPTGVETQYF. The CDR3 nucleotides read TGTGCCAGCAGCTTAGATCCGCCGACAGGGGTAGAGACCCAGTACTTC. V is TRBV11-3 and J is TRBJ2-5, with 8 bases aligning to TRBD1. Looked up from germline, CDR1 is SGHNT and CDR2 is YENEEA. The CDR3 totals 16 residues. Trimming took 0 bases from V and 4 from J; bases not matched to a gene: 7.